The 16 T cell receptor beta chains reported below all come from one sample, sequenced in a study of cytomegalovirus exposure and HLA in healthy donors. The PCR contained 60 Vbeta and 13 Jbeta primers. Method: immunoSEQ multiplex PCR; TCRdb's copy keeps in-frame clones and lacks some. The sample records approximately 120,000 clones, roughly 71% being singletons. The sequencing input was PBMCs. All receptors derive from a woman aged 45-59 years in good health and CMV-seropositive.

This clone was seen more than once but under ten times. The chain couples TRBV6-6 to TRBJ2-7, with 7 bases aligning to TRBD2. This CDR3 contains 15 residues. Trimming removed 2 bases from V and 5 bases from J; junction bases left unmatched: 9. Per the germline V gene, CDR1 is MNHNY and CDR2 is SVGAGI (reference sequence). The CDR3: CASSYLGGGGNEQYF. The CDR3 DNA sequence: TGTGCCAGCAGTTACCTCGGCGGGGGTGGAAACGAGCAGTACTTC.

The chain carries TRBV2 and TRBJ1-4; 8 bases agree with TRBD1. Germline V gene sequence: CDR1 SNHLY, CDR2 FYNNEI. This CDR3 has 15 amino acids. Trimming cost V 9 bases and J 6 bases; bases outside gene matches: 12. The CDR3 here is CASRKDRVADEKLFF. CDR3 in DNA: TGTGCCAGTCGAAAGGACAGGGTAGCGGATGAAAAACTGTTTTTT.

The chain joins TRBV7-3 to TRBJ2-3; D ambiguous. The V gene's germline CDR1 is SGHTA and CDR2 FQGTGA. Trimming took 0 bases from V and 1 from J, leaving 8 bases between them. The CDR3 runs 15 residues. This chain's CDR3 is CASSLTGYGTDTQYF. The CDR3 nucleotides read TGTGCCAGCAGCTTAACGGGCTACGGCACAGATACGCAGTATTTT.

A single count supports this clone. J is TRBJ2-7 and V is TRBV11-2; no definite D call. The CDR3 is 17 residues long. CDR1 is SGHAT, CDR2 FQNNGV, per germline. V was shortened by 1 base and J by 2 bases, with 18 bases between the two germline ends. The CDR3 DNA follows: TGTGCCAGCAGCTTAGTGGCAGACAAAATCCGGCCCTACGAGCAGTACTTC. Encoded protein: CASSLVADKIRPYEQYF.

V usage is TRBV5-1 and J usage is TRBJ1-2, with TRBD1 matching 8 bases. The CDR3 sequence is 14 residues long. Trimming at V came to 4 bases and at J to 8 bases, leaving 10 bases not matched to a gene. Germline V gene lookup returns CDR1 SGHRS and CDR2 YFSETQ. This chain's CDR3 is CASSRGQGREGYTF. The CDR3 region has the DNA TGCGCCAGCAGCCGCGGACAGGGCAGAGAGGGCTACACCTTC.

CDR3 amino acids: CASSERQGPDTQYF. The CDR3 DNA follows: TGTGCCAGCAGTGAACGACAGGGCCCAGATACGCAGTATTTT. J is TRBJ2-3 and V is TRBV2; TRBD1 agrees at 7 bases. The CDR3 has 14 amino acids. J gave up 4 bases and V 2 bases, and 3 bases lay outside the gene matches. Germline CDR1 is SNHLY and CDR2 is FYNNEI.

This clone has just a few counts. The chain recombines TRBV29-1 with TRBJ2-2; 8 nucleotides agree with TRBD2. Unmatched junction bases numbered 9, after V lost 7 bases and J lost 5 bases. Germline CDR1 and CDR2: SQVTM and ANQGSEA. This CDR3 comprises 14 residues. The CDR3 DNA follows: TGCAGCGCGGGGCAGCGGGGGAGGACCGGGGAGCTGTTTTTT. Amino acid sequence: CSAGQRGRTGELFF.

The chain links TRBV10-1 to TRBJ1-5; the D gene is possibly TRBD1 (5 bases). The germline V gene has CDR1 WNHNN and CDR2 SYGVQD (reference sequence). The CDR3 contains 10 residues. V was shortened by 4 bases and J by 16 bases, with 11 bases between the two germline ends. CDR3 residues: CASSGGGVHF. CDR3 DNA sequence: TGCGCCAGCAGTGGGGGGGGTGTTCATTTT.

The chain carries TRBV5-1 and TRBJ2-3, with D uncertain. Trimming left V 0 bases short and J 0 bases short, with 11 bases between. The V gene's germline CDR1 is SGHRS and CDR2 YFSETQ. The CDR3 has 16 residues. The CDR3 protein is CASSLGENPSTDTQYF. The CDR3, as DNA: TGCGCCAGCAGCTTGGGAGAGAATCCTAGCACAGATACGCAGTATTTT.

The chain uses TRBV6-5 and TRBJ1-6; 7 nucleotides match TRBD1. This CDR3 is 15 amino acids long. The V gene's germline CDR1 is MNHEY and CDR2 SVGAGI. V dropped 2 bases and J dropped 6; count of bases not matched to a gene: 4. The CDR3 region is CASSYDSGGNSPLHF. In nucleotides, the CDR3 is TGTGCCAGCAGTTACGACTCAGGGGGTAATTCACCCCTCCACTTT.

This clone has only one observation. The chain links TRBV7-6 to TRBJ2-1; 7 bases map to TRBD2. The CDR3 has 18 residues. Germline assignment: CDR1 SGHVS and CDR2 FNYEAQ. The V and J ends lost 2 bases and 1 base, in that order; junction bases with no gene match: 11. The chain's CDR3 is CASSLLPTLGGSYNEQFF. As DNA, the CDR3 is TGTGCCAGCAGCTTATTACCGACCCTGGGAGGGTCCTACAATGAGCAGTTCTTC.

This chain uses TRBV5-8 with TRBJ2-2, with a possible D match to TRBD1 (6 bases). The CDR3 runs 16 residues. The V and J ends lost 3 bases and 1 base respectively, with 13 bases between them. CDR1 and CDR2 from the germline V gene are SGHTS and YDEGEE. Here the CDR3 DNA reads TGTGCCAGCAGCTCACCGGGACAAGGGAACACCGGGGAGCTGTTTTTT. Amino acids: CASSSPGQGNTGELFF.

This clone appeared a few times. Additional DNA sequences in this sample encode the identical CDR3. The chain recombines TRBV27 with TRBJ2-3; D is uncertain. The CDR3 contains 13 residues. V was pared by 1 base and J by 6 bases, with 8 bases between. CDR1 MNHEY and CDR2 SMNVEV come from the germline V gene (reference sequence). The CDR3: CASSLLVLDTQYF. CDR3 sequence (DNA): TGTGCCAGCAGTTTATTAGTGCTGGATACGCAGTATTTT.

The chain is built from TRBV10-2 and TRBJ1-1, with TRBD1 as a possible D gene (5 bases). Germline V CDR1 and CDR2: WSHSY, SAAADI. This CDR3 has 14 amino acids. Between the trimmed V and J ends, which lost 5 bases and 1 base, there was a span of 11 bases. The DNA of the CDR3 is TGCGCCAGCAGTTGGGGGGGATCGAACACTGAAGCTTTCTTT. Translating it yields CASSWGGSNTEAFF.

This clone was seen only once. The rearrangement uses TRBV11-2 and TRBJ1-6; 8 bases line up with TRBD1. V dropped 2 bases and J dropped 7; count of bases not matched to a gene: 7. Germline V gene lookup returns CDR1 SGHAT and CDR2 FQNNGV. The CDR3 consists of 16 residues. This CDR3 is CASSLSTAGGNSPLHF. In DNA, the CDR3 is TGTGCCAGCAGCTTAAGCACGGCAGGGGGCAATTCACCCCTCCACTTT.

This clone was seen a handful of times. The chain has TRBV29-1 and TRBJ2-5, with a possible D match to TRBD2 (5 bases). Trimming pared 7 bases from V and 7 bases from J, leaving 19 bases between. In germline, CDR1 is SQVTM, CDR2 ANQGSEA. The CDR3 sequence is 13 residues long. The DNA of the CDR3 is TGCAGCGGATCCGGGTCGAGCGAGGGGACCCAGTACTTC. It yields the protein CSGSGSSEGTQYF.